This is a list of T cell receptor beta chains from one sample in a study of blood T cell repertoires in COVID-19. The repertoire was sequenced with immunoSEQ multiplex PCR; TCRdb's copy has only in-frame clones and lacks some. This sample has approximately 300,000 clones, with roughly 86% found just once. Input material: peripheral blood. The receptor set was obtained from a woman aged 45-65 years with acute or convalescent COVID-19. Each CDR3 is given with its conserved first and last residue. Each record gives: clone size, V gene, J gene, D gene, CDR3 protein, CDR3 DNA. D genes are given only for firm matches. Clone sizes are given selectively: once, few, many, or a class where the clone is expanded.

-	TRBV7-2	TRBJ2-7	-	CASSRSRADYEQYF	TGTGCCAGCAGCCGCTCCAGGGCGGATTACGAGCAGTACTTC
-	TRBV15	TRBJ2-2	-	CATSRSRDMPGELFF	TGTGCCACCAGCAGATCCCGAGACATGCCCGGGGAGCTGTTTTTT
once	TRBV30	TRBJ1-3	-	CAFTSSGNTIYF	TGTGCCTTTACCAGCTCTGGAAACACCATATATTTT
-	TRBV23-1	TRBJ2-5	TRBD2	CASIPFPTSGIQETQYF	TGCGCCAGCATCCCATTCCCGACTAGCGGAATCCAAGAGACCCAGTACTTC
-	TRBV4-3	TRBJ2-3	TRBD2	CASSQDRAGESTDTQYF	TGCGCCAGCAGCCAAGATAGGGCGGGAGAAAGCACAGATACGCAGTATTTT
-	TRBV5-8	TRBJ1-5	TRBD1	CASSFTGEQPQHF	TGTGCCAGCAGCTTTACAGGGGAACAGCCCCAGCATTTT
-	TRBV7-9	TRBJ2-5	-	CASRAGVHGTQYF	TGTGCCAGCAGGGCCGGGGTCCACGGGACCCAGTACTTC
-	TRBV18	TRBJ1-3	-	CASSPSSGNTIYF	TGTGCCAGCTCACCTAGTTCTGGAAACACCATATATTTT
few	TRBV19	TRBJ1-5	-	CATDSDYSNQPQHF	TGTGCCACGGACAGCGATTATAGCAATCAGCCCCAGCATTTT
-	TRBV7-9	TRBJ2-3	-	CASNFWGPSTDTQYF	TGTGCCAGCAATTTCTGGGGGCCTAGCACAGATACGCAGTATTTT
-	TRBV2	TRBJ2-2	-	CASADSLRGTGELFF	TGTGCCAGCGCGGACAGCTTAAGGGGCACCGGGGAGCTGTTTTTT
few	TRBV3-1/TRBV3-2	TRBJ1-4	TRBD1	CASSQESSRTGDSNEKLFF	TGTGCCAGCAGCCAAGAGTCATCGCGGACAGGGGATTCTAATGAAAAACTGTTTTTT
-	TRBV12-5	TRBJ2-1	TRBD2	CASGFRLAGFGEQFF	TGTGCTAGTGGTTTTCGACTAGCGGGATTCGGTGAGCAGTTCTTC
-	TRBV5-5	TRBJ1-6	TRBD1	CASSSWTGSNSPLHF	TGTGCCAGCAGCTCCTGGACAGGGAGTAATTCACCCCTCCACTTT
-	TRBV30	TRBJ1-2	-	CAWSVLGIVTPNGYTF	TGTGCCTGGAGTGTACTAGGTATCGTAACCCCCAATGGCTACACCTTC
-	TRBV5-1	TRBJ2-1	TRBD1	CASSFRDRGWHEQFF	TGCGCCAGCAGCTTCCGGGACAGGGGGTGGCATGAGCAGTTCTTC
-	TRBV12-3/TRBV12-4	TRBJ1-2	-	CASSLLTGAGYTF	TGTGCCAGCAGTTTGCTTACAGGTGCCGGCTACACCTTC
-	TRBV25-1	TRBJ2-7	-	CASSEYRGGGQYF	TGTGCCAGCAGTGAATATCGTGGCGGCGGGCAGTACTTC